Following are 26 T cell receptor beta chains from one sample sequenced in a study of shared clonotypes between healthy human individuals. As defined, naive CD8 cells were CD45RO-negative and positively selected for CCR7, with terminally differentiated effector memory CD45RA+ cells excluded. The table came from immunoSEQ multiplex PCR; TCRdb's copy has only in-frame clones and leaves some out. The data hold approximately 1.9 million clones, with about 93% observed a single time. Sequencing used naive CD8+ T cells from PBMCs. The receptors shown here come from a man younger than 35 in good health. Some clones in this sample may be carry-over from other donors' samples.

This chain connects TRBV18 to TRBJ2-3; D is possibly TRBD1 (7 bases). The V and J ends lost 6 bases and 0 bases respectively, with 28 bases between them. Germline V CDR1 and CDR2: KGHSH, LQKENI. This CDR3 is 20 amino acids long. The CDR3 nucleotides read TGTGCCAGCTCCCTCACCCTAAGGGAGGACAGGCCCCATAGCACAGATACGCAGTATTTT. This translates into CASSLTLREDRPHSTDTQYF.

This chain links TRBV19 with TRBJ2-1; 11 nucleotides line up with TRBD2. With V trimmed by 4 bases and J by 7 bases, 9 bases remained unmatched. CDR1 is LNHDA, CDR2 SQIVND, per germline (reference sequence). CDR3 length: 16 residues. The CDR3, as DNA: TGTGCCAGTAGTACTTATAGCGGGAGGGCCAGAAATGAGCAGTTCTTC. It translates to CASSTYSGRARNEQFF. Full variable domain (outside the CDR3, taken from reference TRBV19 and TRBJ2-1): DGGITQSPKYLFRKEGQNVTLSCEQNLNHDAMYWYRQDPGQGLRLIYYSQIVNDFQKGDIAEGYSVSREKKESFPLTVTSAQKNPTAFYLCASSTYSGRARNEQFFGPGTRLTVL.

The genes are TRBV4-2 and TRBJ2-1, with D possibly matching TRBD2 (5 bases). The CDR3 loop spans 15 amino acids. The V end lost 3 bases, the J end lost 8 bases, and 17 bases lay between the germline ends. In germline, CDR1 is LGHNA, CDR2 YNFKEQ. The CDR3 sequence: CASSHLSAVRDEQFF. In DNA, the CDR3 is TGTGCCAGCAGCCACCTATCAGCGGTGCGGGATGAGCAGTTCTTC.

The chain's CDR3 is CASSEGWIPKYGYTF. CDR3 nucleotides: TGTGCCAGCAGTGAAGGGTGGATTCCCAAATATGGCTACACCTTC. The genes are TRBV6-1 and TRBJ1-2; D gene unclear. CDR1 and CDR2 from the germline V gene are MNHNS and SASEGT. The CDR3 is 15 amino acids. V lost 1 base and J 5 bases, leaving 14 bases between the germline ends.

The chain joins TRBV29-1 to TRBJ2-3; D remains unclear. Trimming pared 7 bases from V and 3 bases from J, leaving 11 bases between. CDR1 is SQVTM and CDR2 is ANQGSEA in the germline V gene. The CDR3 covers 12 residues. The CDR3 bases are TGCAGCGCCGGCCGGCGTACAGATACGCAGTATTTT. Amino acid sequence: CSAGRRTDTQYF.

This clone was seen a single time. The chain couples TRBV7-9 to TRBJ1-5; D uncertain. CDR3 size: 15 residues. Trimming took 5 bases from V and 0 from J, leaving 11 bases between them. Germline V gives CDR1 SEHNR, CDR2 FQNEAQ (reference sequence). CDR3 region: CASSRDGSSNQPQHF. CDR3 bases: TGTGCCAGCAGCCGCGATGGGAGTAGCAATCAGCCCCAGCATTTT.

The V call is TRBV7-9, the J call TRBJ2-6; unclear D gene. Trimming stripped 0 bases from V and 2 bases from J, with 11 bases between. Germline values: CDR1 SEHNR, CDR2 FQNEAQ (reference sequence). The CDR3 contains 17 residues. The CDR3 DNA is TGTGCCAGCAGCTTAGCGGATCGAACTACTGGGGCCAACGTCCTGACTTTC. Amino acids: CASSLADRTTGANVLTF.

V is TRBV27 and J is TRBJ1-1; possible D gene TRBD1, 5 bases. This CDR3 contains 14 residues. Germline CDR1 MNHEY, CDR2 SMNVEV (reference sequence). V lost 3 bases to trimming and J lost 6 bases, with 14 bases between them. CDR3 region: CASSFQGGRSEAFF. DNA of the CDR3: TGTGCCAGCAGTTTCCAGGGAGGTAGGTCTGAAGCTTTCTTT.

This chain's CDR3 is CASSFAQGSTEAFF. The CDR3 nucleotides are TGTGCCAGCAGTTTTGCGCAGGGGAGCACTGAAGCTTTCTTT. The chain employs TRBV27 and TRBJ1-1, with D possibly matching TRBD1 (6 bases). CDR1 and CDR2 (germline): MNHEY, SMNVEV (reference sequence). CDR3 length: 14 residues. Trimming left V 3 bases short and J 4 bases short, with 12 bases between.

J is TRBJ2-1 and V is TRBV7-3, with unresolved D. V was cut by 6 bases and J by 1 base, with 16 bases left in between. CDR1 and CDR2 from the germline V gene are SGHTA and FQGTGA. There are 16 residues in the CDR3. CDR3 region: CASSLDSALSYNEQFF. CDR3 in DNA: TGTGCCAGCAGTCTAGACTCGGCCCTGTCCTACAATGAGCAGTTCTTC.

In regard to this clone: Within the sample, other DNA sequences also encode this same CDR3. CDR3 nucleotide sequence: TGTGCCAGTAGTGATCGCGAAACCTACGAGCAGTACTTC. The encoded protein is CASSDRETYEQYF. This chain uses TRBV19 with TRBJ2-7, with D uncertain. Germline loops: CDR1 LNHDA, CDR2 SQIVND (reference sequence). Deletions cut 5 bases from V and 2 bases from J, with 10 bases between. The CDR3 covers 13 residues. The full variable domain, with the rest looked up from reference TRBV19 and TRBJ2-7, is DGGITQSPKYLFRKEGQNVTLSCEQNLNHDAMYWYRQDPGQGLRLIYYSQIVNDFQKGDIAEGYSVSREKKESFPLTVTSAQKNPTAFYLCASSDRETYEQYFGPGTRLTVT.

The rearrangement uses TRBV11-2 and TRBJ2-5, with TRBD2 matching 7 bases. J gave up 1 base and V 1 base, and 3 bases lay outside the gene matches. Germline CDR1 SGHAT, CDR2 FQNNGV. The CDR3 totals 15 residues. CDR3 in DNA: TGTGCCAGCAGCTTAGGGGGAGGGTCCCAAGAGACCCAGTACTTC. Translating gives CASSLGGGSQETQYF. The whole variable domain, filled in from reference TRBV11-2 and TRBJ2-5, reads EAGVAQSPRYKIIEKRQSVAFWCNPISGHATLYWYQQILGQGPKLLIQFQNNGVVDDSQLPKDRFSAERLKGVDSTLKIQPAKLEDSAVYLCASSLGGGSQETQYFGPGTRLLVL.

Details on this clone: The same CDR3 can be traced to other DNA sequences in this sample. The V call is TRBV5-4, the J call TRBJ1-1, with 11 bases lining up with TRBD1. The germline V gene has CDR1 SGHNT and CDR2 YYREEE (reference sequence). J was trimmed by 4 bases and V by 3 bases; bases with no gene match: 2. This CDR3 comprises 14 residues. The CDR3 here is CASSSGTGGTEAFF. In nucleotides, the CDR3 is TGTGCCAGCAGCTCCGGGACAGGGGGCACTGAAGCTTTCTTT. Full variable domain (remainder filled in from reference TRBV5-4 and TRBJ1-1): ETGVTQSPTHLIKTRGQQVTLRCSSQSGHNTVSWYQQALGQGPQFIFQYYREEENGRGNFPPRFSGLQFPNYSSELNVNALELDDSALYLCASSSGTGGTEAFFGQGTRLTVV.

The J gene is TRBJ2-5, the V gene TRBV10-1, with D unclear. The CDR3 totals 15 residues. The V gene's germline CDR1 is WNHNN and CDR2 SYGVQD (reference sequence). V was pared by 0 bases and J by 4 bases, with 12 bases between. This chain's CDR3 is CASSESRQDLETQYF. The CDR3 DNA follows: TGCGCCAGCAGTGAGTCGAGGCAAGACCTAGAGACCCAGTACTTC.

The chain joins TRBV13 to TRBJ1-2; D possibly corresponds to TRBD1 (5 bases). The V end lost 0 bases, the J end lost 4 bases, and 15 bases lay between the germline ends. This CDR3 has 16 amino acids. Germline CDR1 reads PRHDT; CDR2 reads FYEKMQ (reference sequence). CDR3: CASSLGMGRGAYGYTF. In DNA, the CDR3 is TGTGCCAGCAGCTTAGGCATGGGGAGAGGGGCCTATGGCTACACCTTC.

This chain uses TRBV28 with TRBJ2-2; D not certain. This CDR3 is 13 amino acids long. Deletions cut 4 bases from V and 3 bases from J, with 6 bases between. CDR1 is MDHEN, CDR2 SYDVKM, per germline. The CDR3 bases are TGTGCCAGCAGTTCGAGCGACACCGGGGAGCTGTTTTTT. This translates into CASSSSDTGELFF.

The genes are TRBV7-9 and TRBJ1-6; a possible D gene is TRBD1 (6 bases). This CDR3 is 16 amino acids long. Germline V gene data show CDR1 as SEHNR and CDR2 as FQNEAQ (reference sequence). The V gene lost 3 bases and the J gene lost 0 bases, with 9 bases spanning the gap. For the CDR3, the DNA is TGTGCCAGCAGCTTCAGGACAGTCTCCTATAATTCACCCCTCCACTTT. Its protein product is CASSFRTVSYNSPLHF.

The chain uses TRBV7-9 and TRBJ2-3; 12 bases fit TRBD2. V lost 7 bases and J lost 4; bases outside the gene matches: 15. Germline V gene lookup returns CDR1 SEHNR and CDR2 FQNEAQ (reference sequence). The CDR3 sequence is 18 residues long. As DNA, the CDR3 is TGTGCCAGCAACTCCGCTCTACTAGCGGGAGGTCTCCCAGATACGCAGTATTTT. It encodes CASNSALLAGGLPDTQYF.

The genes are TRBV5-1 and TRBJ1-1; perhaps TRBD1 as D (5 bases). Germline CDR1 is SGHRS and CDR2 is YFSETQ. With 0 bases removed from V and 0 bases from J, the gap between germline ends came to 12 bases. This CDR3 is 16 amino acids long. CDR3 sequence (DNA): TGCGCCAGCAGCTTGGGCAGGGTGAATATGAACACTGAAGCTTTCTTT. Translated: CASSLGRVNMNTEAFF.

CDR3 DNA sequence: TGTGCCAGCAGCGCTCCCGGACAGGGGAGAAATGAAAAACTGTTTTTT. It specifies CASSAPGQGRNEKLFF. This chain connects TRBV7-9 to TRBJ1-4, with 9 bases lining up with TRBD1. Germline V gives CDR1 SEHNR, CDR2 FQNEAQ (reference sequence). Trimming removed 5 bases from V and 5 bases from J; junction bases left unmatched: 9. The CDR3 is 16 amino acids. Combining the CDR3 with reference TRBV7-9 and TRBJ1-4 gives the whole variable domain DTGVSQNPRHKITKRGQNVTFRCDPISEHNRLYWYRQTLGQGPEFLTYFQNEAQLEKSRLLSDRFSAERPKGSFSTLEIQRTEQGDSAMYLCASSAPGQGRNEKLFFGSGTQLSVL.

The chain employs TRBV29-1 and TRBJ2-5; the match to TRBD1 covers 8 bases. Trimming cost V 6 bases and J 2 bases; bases outside gene matches: 11. CDR1 and CDR2 from the germline V gene are SQVTM and ANQGSEA. The CDR3 covers 15 residues. DNA for the CDR3: TGCAGCGTGGGGGCCCAGGACAGGGAGCAAGAGACCCAGTACTTC. Translating gives CSVGAQDREQETQYF.

The chain carries TRBV27 and TRBJ2-7, with D possibly called TRBD1 or TRBD2 (5 bases each). Germline CDR1 MNHEY, CDR2 SMNVEV (reference sequence). Trimming shortened V by 8 bases and J by 0 bases, and 8 bases separated the two germline ends. This CDR3 spans 12 amino acids. The CDR3 loop reads CASAGSSYEQYF. CDR3 nucleotides: TGTGCCAGCGCAGGGAGCTCCTACGAGCAGTACTTC.

The chain carries TRBV29-1 and TRBJ2-5, with TRBD2 matching over 9 bases. Germline V gene lookup returns CDR1 SQVTM and CDR2 ANQGSEA. CDR3 size: 14 residues. The V and J ends lost 6 bases and 2 bases, in that order; junction bases with no gene match: 7. CDR3 region: CSVRTSETQETQYF. In DNA form, the CDR3 reads TGCAGCGTGCGGACTAGCGAAACACAAGAGACCCAGTACTTC.

This clone was picked up a small number of times. The V gene is TRBV15, the J gene TRBJ2-7; 10 nucleotides match TRBD2. The CDR3 length is 15 residues. V was pared by 3 bases and J by 2 bases, with 4 bases of the junction left unmatched. Germline lookup yields CDR1 LNHNV and CDR2 YYDKDF (reference sequence). For the CDR3, the DNA is TGTGCCACCAGCAGGGACGGACTAGCGGCCTACGAGCAGTACTTC. This codes for CATSRDGLAAYEQYF.

The rearrangement links TRBV28 to TRBJ1-1, with D perhaps TRBD1 (6 bases). The CDR3 extends over 16 amino acids. Germline CDR1 MDHEN, CDR2 SYDVKM. Trimming removed 5 bases from V and 0 bases from J, with 16 bases in between. The CDR3 coding sequence is TGTGCCAGCAGTCCCCCTAGGACAGCTTTGAACACTGAAGCTTTCTTT. Translating it yields CASSPPRTALNTEAFF.

The chain joins TRBV19 to TRBJ2-1; possibly TRBD2 for D (6 bases). The germline V gene has CDR1 LNHDA and CDR2 SQIVND (reference sequence). V lost 6 bases and J 4 bases, leaving 10 bases between the germline ends. The CDR3 sequence is 13 residues long. CDR3 nucleotides: TGTGCCAGTAGCGGGACTTCTTACAATGAGCAGTTCTTC. Translated: CASSGTSYNEQFF.